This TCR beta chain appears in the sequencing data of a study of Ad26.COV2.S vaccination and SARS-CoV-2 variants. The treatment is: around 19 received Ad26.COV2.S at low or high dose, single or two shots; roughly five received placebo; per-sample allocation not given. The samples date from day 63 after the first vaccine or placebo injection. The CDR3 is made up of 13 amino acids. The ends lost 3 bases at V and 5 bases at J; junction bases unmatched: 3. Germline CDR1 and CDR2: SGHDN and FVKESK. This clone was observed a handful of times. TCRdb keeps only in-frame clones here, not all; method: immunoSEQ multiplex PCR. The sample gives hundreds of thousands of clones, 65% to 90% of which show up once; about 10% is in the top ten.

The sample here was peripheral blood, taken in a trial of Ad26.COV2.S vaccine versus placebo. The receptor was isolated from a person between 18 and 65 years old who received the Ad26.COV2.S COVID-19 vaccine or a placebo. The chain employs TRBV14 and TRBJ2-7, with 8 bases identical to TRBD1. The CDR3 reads CASSHAGGNEQYF. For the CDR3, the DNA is TGTGCCAGCAGCCACGCAGGGGGCAACGAGCAGTACTTC.